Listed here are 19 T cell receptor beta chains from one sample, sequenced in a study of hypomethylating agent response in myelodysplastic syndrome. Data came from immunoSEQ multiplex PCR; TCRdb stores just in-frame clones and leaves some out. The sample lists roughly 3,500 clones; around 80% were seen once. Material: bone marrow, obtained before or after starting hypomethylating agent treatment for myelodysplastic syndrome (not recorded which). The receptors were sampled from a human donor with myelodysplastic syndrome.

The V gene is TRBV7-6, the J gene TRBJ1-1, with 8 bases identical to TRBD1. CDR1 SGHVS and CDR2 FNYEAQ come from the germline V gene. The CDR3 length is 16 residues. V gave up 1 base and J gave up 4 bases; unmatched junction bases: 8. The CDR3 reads CASSLGGSGGPTEAFF. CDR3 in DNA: TGTGCCAGCAGCTTAGGCGGGTCAGGGGGCCCCACTGAAGCTTTCTTT.

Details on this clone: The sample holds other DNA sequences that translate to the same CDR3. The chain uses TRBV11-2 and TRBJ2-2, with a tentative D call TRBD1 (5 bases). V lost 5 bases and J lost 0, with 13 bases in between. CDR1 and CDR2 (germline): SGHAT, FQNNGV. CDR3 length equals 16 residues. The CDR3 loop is CASSAQTVANTGELFF. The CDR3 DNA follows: TGTGCCAGCAGCGCCCAGACAGTGGCGAACACCGGGGAGCTGTTTTTT.

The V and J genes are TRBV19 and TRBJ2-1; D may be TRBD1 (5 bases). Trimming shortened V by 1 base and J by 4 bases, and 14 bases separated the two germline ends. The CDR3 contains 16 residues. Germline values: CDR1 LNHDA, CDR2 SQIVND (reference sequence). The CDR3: CASSIGRSGMYNEQFF. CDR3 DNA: TGTGCCAGTAGTATAGGCCGTTCAGGGATGTACAATGAGCAGTTCTTC.

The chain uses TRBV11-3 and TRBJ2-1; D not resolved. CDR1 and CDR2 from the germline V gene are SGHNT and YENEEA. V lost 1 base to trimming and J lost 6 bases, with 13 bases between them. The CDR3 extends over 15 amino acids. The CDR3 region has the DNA TGTGCCAGCAGCTTAGGTCCCTCTCCTGGCAATGAGCAGTTCTTC. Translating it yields CASSLGPSPGNEQFF.

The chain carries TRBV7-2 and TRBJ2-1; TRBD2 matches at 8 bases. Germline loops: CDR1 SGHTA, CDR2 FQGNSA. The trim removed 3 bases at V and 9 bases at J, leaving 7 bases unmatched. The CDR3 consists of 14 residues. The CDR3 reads CASSFGTSSSEQFF. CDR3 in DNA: TGTGCCAGCAGCTTTGGGACTAGTTCGAGTGAGCAGTTCTTC.

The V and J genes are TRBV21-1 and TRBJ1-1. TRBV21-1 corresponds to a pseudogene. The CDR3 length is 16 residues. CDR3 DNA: TGTGCCAGCAGCAAAGGGCTGAGGGTGGCTAGCACTGAAGCTTTCTTT. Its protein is CASSKGLRVASTEAFF.

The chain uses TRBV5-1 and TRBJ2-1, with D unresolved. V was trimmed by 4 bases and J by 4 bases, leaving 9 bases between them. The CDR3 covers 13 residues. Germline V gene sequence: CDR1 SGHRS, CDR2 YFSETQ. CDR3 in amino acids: CASSLDQYNEQFF. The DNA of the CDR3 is TGCGCCAGCAGCCTGGACCAATACAATGAGCAGTTCTTC.

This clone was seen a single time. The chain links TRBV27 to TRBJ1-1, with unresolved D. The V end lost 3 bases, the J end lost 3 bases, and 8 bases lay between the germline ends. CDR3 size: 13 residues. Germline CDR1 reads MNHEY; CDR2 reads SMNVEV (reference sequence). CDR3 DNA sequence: TGTGCCAGCAGTTTTAACAGATACACTGAAGCTTTCTTT. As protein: CASSFNRYTEAFF.

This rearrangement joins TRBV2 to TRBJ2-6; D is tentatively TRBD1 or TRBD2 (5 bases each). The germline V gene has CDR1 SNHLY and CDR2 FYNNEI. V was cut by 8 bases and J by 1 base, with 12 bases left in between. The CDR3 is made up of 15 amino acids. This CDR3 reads CASRGSVSGANVLTF. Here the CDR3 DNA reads TGTGCCAGCCGGGGCTCAGTGTCTGGGGCCAACGTCCTGACTTTC. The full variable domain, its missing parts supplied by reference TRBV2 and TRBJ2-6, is EPEVTQTPSHQVTQMGQEVILRCVPISNHLYFYWYRQILGQKVEFLVSFYNNEISEKSEIFDDQFSVERPDGSNFTLKIRSTKLEDSAMYFCASRGSVSGANVLTFGAGSRLTVL.

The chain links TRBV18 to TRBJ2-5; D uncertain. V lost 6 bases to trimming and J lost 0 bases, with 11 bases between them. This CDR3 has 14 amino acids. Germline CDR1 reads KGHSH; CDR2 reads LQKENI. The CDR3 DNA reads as TGTGCCAGCTCCTACACAGCGTACCAAGAGACCCAGTACTTC. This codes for CASSYTAYQETQYF.

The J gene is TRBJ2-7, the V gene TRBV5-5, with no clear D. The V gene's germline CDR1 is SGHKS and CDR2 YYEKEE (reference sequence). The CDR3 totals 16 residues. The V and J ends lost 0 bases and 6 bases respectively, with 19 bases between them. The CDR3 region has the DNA TGTGCCAGCAGCTTGGTTCCAGGAAAGGTGGTCGTCGAGCAGTACTTC. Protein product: CASSLVPGKVVVEQYF.

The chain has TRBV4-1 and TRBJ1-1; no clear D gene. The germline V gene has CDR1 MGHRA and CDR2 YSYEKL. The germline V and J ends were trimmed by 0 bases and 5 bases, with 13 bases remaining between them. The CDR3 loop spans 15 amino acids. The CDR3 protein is CASSQDQVDWTEAFF. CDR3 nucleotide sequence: TGCGCCAGCAGCCAAGATCAGGTAGATTGGACTGAAGCTTTCTTT.

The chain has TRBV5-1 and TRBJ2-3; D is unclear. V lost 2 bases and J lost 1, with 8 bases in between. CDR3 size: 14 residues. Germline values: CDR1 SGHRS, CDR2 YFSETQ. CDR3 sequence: CASSFFGGTDTQYF. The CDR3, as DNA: TGCGCCAGCAGCTTTTTTGGGGGCACAGATACGCAGTATTTT.

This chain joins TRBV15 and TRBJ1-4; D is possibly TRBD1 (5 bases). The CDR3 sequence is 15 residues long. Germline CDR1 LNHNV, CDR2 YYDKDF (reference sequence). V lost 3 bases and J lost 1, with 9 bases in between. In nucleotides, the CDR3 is TGTGCCACCAGCAGGGGGACGGAAACTAATGAAAAACTGTTTTTT. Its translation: CATSRGTETNEKLFF.

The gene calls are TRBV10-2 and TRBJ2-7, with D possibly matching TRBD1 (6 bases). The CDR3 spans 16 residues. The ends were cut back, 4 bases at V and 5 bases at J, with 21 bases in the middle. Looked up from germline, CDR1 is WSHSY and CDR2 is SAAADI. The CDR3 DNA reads TGCGCCAGCAGTGTATGGGACACAGAGAGGGGAAACGAGCAGTACTTC. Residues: CASSVWDTERGNEQYF.

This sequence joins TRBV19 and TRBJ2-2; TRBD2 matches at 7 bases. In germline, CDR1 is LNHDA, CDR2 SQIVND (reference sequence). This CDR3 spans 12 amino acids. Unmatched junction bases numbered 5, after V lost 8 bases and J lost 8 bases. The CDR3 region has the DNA TGTGCCAGTCGCTGGGGGGGAGGGGAGCTGTTTTTT. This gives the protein CASRWGGGELFF.

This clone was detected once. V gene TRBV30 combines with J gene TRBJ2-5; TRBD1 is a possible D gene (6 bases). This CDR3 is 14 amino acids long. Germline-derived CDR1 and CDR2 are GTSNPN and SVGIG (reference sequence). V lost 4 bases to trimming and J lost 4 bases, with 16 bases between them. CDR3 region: CAWNPGARRETQYF. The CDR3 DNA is TGTGCCTGGAATCCAGGGGCCCGGAGAGAGACCCAGTACTTC.

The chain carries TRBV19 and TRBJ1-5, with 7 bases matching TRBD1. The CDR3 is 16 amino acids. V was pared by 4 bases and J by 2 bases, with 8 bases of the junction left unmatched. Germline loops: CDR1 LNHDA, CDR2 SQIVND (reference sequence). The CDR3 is CASSKQGQMGNQPQHF. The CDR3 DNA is TGTGCCAGTAGTAAACAGGGGCAAATGGGCAATCAGCCCCAGCATTTT. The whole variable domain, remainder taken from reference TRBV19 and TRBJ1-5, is DGGITQSPKYLFRKEGQNVTLSCEQNLNHDAMYWYRQDPGQGLRLIYYSQIVNDFQKGDIAEGYSVSREKKESFPLTVTSAQKNPTAFYLCASSKQGQMGNQPQHFGDGTRLSIL.

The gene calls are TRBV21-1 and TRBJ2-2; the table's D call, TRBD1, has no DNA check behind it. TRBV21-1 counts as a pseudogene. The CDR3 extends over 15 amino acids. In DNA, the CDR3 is TGTGCCAGCAGCCTCCGAAGGGGGTTCACCGGGGAGCTGTTTTTT. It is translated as CASSLRRGFTGELFF.